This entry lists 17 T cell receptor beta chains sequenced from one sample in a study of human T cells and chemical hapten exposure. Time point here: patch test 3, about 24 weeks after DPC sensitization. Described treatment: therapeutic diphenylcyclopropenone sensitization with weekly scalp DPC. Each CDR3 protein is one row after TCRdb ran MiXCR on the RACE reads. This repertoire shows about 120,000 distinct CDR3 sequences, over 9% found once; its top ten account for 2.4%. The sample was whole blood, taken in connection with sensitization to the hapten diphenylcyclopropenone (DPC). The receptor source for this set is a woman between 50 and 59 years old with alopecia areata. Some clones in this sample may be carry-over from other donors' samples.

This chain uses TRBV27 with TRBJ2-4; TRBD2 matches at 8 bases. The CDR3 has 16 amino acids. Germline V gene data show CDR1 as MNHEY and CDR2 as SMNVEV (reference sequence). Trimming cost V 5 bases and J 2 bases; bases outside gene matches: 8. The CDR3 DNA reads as TGTGCCAGCAGTCCAGAGCGGGAGAACACCAAAAACATTCAGTACTTC. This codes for CASSPERENTKNIQYF.

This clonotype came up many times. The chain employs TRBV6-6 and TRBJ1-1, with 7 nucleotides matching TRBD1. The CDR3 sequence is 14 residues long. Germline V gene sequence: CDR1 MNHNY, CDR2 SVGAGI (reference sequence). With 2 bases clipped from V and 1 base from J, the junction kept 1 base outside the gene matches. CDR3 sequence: CASSYAGGNTEAFF. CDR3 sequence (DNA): TGTGCCAGCAGTTACGCAGGGGGGAACACTGAAGCTTTCTTT.

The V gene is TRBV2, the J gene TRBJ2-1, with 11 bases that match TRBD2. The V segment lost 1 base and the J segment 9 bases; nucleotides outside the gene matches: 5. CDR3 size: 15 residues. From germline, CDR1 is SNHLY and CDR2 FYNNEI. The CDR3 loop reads CASSEVAGGYGEQFF. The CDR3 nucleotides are TGTGCCAGCAGTGAAGTAGCGGGGGGGTACGGTGAGCAGTTCTTC.

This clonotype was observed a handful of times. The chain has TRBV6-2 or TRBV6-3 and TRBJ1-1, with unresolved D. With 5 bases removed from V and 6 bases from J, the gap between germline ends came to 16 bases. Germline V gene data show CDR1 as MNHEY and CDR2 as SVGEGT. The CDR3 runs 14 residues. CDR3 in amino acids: CASSGRVESAEAFF. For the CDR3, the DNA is TGTGCCAGCAGTGGCCGGGTCGAAAGCGCTGAAGCTTTCTTT.

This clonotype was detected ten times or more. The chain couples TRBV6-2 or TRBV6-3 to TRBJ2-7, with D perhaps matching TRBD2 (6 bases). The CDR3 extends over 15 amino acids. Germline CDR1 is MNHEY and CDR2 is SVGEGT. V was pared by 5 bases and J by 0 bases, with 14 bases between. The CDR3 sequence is CASSRGGQGSYEQYF. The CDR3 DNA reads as TGTGCCAGCAGTCGAGGAGGGCAGGGCTCCTACGAGCAGTACTTC.

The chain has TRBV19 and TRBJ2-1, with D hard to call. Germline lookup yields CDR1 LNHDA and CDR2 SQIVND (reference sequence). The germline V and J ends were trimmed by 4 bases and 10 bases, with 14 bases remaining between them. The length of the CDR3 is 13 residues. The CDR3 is CASSTLGQTEQFF. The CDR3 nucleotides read TGTGCCAGTAGTACCCTAGGTCAGACAGAGCAGTTCTTC.

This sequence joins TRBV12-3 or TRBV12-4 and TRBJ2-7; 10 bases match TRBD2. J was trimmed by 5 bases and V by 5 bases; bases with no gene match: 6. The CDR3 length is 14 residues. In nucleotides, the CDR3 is TGTGCCAGCAGTGGTTGGCTAGCGGGAGACGAGCAGTACTTC. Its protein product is CASSGWLAGDEQYF.

The CDR3 reads CASSPGLPPYEQYF. CDR3 bases: TGCGCCAGCAGCCCGGGACTTCCCCCCTACGAGCAGTACTTC. This chain joins TRBV5-1 and TRBJ2-7; tentative D call: TRBD2 (6 bases). V lost 4 bases, J lost 2 bases, and 13 bases lay in between. CDR1 is SGHRS and CDR2 is YFSETQ in the germline V gene. The length of the CDR3 is 14 residues.

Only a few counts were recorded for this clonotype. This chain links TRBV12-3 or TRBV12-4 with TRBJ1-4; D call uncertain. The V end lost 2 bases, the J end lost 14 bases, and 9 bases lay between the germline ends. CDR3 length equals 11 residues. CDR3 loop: CASSLRDKLFF. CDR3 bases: TGTGCCAGCAGTTTAAGAGATAAGCTGTTTTTT.

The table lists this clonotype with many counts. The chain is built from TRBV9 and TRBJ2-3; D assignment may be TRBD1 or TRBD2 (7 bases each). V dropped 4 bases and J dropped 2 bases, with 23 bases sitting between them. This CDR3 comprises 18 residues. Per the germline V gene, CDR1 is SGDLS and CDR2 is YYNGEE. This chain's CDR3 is CASSSPRGSGAPTDTQYF. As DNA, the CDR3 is TGTGCCAGCAGCTCCCCCAGGGGGAGCGGGGCACCCACAGATACGCAGTATTTT.

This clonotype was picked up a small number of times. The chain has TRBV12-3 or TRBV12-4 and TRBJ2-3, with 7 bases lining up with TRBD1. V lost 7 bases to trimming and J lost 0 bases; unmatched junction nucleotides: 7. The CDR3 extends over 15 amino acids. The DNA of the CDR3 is TGTGCCAGCATCTCCGGGACAGCTAGCACAGATACGCAGTATTTT. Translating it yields CASISGTASTDTQYF.

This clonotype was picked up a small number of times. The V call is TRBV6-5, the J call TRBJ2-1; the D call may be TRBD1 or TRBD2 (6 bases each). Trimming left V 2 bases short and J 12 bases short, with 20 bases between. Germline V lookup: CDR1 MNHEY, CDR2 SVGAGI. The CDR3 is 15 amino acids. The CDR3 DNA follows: TGTGCCAGCAGTTACGAGGGGGGCAGTAGCAGGTGGCAGTTCTTC. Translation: CASSYEGGSSRWQFF.

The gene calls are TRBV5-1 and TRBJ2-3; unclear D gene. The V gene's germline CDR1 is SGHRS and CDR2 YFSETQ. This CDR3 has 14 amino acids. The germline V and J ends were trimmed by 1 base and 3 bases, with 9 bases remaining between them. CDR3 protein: CASSLWAPTDTQYF. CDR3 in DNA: TGCGCCAGCAGCTTGTGGGCACCTACAGATACGCAGTATTTT.

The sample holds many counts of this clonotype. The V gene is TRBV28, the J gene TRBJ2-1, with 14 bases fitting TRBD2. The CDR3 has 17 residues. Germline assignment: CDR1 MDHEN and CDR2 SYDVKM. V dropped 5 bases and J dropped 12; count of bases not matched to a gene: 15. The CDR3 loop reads CASSMPQGLAGAYVQFF. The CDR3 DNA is TGTGCCAGCAGTATGCCTCAGGGACTAGCGGGGGCTTATGTGCAGTTCTTC.

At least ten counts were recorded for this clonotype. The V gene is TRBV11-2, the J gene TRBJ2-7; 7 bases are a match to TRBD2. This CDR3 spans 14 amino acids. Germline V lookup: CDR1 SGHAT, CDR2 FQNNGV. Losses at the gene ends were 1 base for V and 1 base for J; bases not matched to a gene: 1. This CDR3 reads CASSLGGGSYEQYF. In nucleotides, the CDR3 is TGTGCCAGCAGCTTAGGGGGAGGGTCCTACGAGCAGTACTTC.

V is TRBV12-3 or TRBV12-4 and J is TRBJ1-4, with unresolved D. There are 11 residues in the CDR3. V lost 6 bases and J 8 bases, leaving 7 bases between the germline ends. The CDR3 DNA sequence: TGTGCCAGCAGCTACGGGGAAAAACTGTTTTTT. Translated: CASSYGEKLFF.

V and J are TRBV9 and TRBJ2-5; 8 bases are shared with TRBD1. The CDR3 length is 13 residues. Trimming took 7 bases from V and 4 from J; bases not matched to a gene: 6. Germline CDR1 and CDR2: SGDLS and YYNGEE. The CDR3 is CASSGQGGETQYF. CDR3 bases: TGTGCCAGCTCCGGACAGGGAGGAGAGACCCAGTACTTC.